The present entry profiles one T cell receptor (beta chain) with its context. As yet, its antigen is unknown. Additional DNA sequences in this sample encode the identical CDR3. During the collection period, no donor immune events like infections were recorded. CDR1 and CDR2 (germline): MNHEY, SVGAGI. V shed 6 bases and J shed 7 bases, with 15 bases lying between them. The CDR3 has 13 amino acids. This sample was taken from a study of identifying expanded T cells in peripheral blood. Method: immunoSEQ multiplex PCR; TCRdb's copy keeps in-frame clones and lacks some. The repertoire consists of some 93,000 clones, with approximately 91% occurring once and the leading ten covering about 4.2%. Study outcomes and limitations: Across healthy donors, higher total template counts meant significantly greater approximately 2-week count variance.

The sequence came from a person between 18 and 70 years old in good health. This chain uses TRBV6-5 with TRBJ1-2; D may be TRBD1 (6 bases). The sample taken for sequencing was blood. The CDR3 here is CASSPGGAGGYTF. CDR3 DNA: TGTGCCAGCAGCCCCGGGGGGGCCGGTGGCTACACCTTC.